The 20 T cell receptor beta chains presented below share a single source sample, sequenced in a study of shared clonotypes between healthy human individuals. Profiling relied on immunoSEQ multiplex PCR, and the TCRdb table lists in-frame clones only, not all of them. The sample records approximately 87,000 clones, 60% to 65% being singletons. The sample was memory CD8+ T cells sorted from blood. This sample's subset: CD45RO+ cells pooled with CCR7-negative TemRA cells. The receptors here all came from a man aged 30 to 45 in good health.

The chain uses TRBV5-5 and TRBJ2-1; D gene uncertain. The CDR3 runs 12 residues. Germline V gene lookup returns CDR1 SGHKS and CDR2 YYEKEE (reference sequence). V lost 3 bases and J lost 5, with 6 bases in between. DNA for the CDR3: TGTGCCAGCAGCTCAGAAGACAATGAGCAGTTCTTC. It is translated as CASSSEDNEQFF.

The sample holds one count of this clone. This sequence joins TRBV5-1 and TRBJ2-7; D call uncertain. CDR3 length: 13 amino acids. V lost 4 bases and J lost 2, with 10 bases in between. Germline assignment: CDR1 SGHRS and CDR2 YFSETQ. CDR3 in DNA: TGCGCCAGCAGCCAGACTGAAACCTACGAGCAGTACTTC. This gives the protein CASSQTETYEQYF.

This clone counts as medium-sized. CDR3 region: CASSDSAGGPETQYF. The CDR3 nucleotides read TGTGCCAGCAGTGACTCAGCGGGAGGGCCAGAGACCCAGTACTTC. J is TRBJ2-5 and V is TRBV6-4; 10 nucleotides line up with TRBD2. The CDR3 runs 15 residues. Germline V gene data show CDR1 as MRHNA and CDR2 as SNTAGT. V trimming: 0 bases; J trimming: 4 bases; junction bases outside the gene matches: 2.

J is TRBJ2-3 and V is TRBV6-5; TRBD1 might be the D (6 bases). The CDR3 extends over 14 amino acids. Trimming left V 1 base short and J 4 bases short, with 9 bases between. The V gene's germline CDR1 is MNHEY and CDR2 SVGAGI. In DNA, the CDR3 is TGTGCCAGCAGTTACTACAGGGCCGCAGATACGCAGTATTTT. It translates to CASSYYRAADTQYF.

The rearrangement links TRBV7-2 to TRBJ2-7, with D perhaps being TRBD1 or TRBD2 (5 bases each). V was shortened by 5 bases and J by 2 bases, with 13 bases between the two germline ends. The CDR3 is 14 residues long. Germline V gene lookup returns CDR1 SGHTA and CDR2 FQGNSA. The CDR3 coding sequence is TGTGCCAGCAGCCGGGGCCAGAAAACCTACGAGCAGTACTTC. The encoded protein is CASSRGQKTYEQYF.

V usage is TRBV7-3 and J usage is TRBJ1-2; 7 bases map to TRBD1. The CDR3 covers 14 residues. Germline assignment: CDR1 SGHTA and CDR2 FQGTGA. Trimming cost V 3 bases and J 6 bases; bases outside gene matches: 7. Here the CDR3 DNA reads TGTGCCAGCAGCTTGGGACAGTCAAGGCATGGCTACACCTTC. Translation: CASSLGQSRHGYTF. The whole variable domain, filled in from reference TRBV7-3 and TRBJ1-2, reads GAGVSQTPSNKVTEKGKYVELRCDPISGHTALYWYRQSLGQGPEFLIYFQGTGAADDSGLPNDRFFAVRPEGSVSTLKIQRTERGDSAVYLCASSLGQSRHGYTFGSGTRLTVV.

The chain combines TRBV25-1 with TRBJ1-2; 8 bases are shared with TRBD1. Germline V lookup: CDR1 MGHDK, CDR2 SYGVNS. The CDR3 sequence is 15 residues long. Trimming took 8 bases from V and 5 from J; bases not matched to a gene: 13. The CDR3 sequence: CASSRTGNLGYGYTF. For the CDR3, the DNA is TGTGCCAGCTCCCGGACAGGGAACTTAGGGTATGGCTACACCTTC.

The chain is built from TRBV6-4 and TRBJ2-7; 13 bases are a match to TRBD2. V was clipped by 1 base and J by 5 bases; unmatched bases: 11. CDR3 length: 18 residues. Germline CDR1 MRHNA, CDR2 SNTAGT. CDR3 loop: CASSDFPGLAGNYDEQYF. The CDR3 DNA reads TGTGCCAGCAGTGACTTCCCGGGACTAGCGGGAAATTACGACGAGCAGTACTTC.

This clone was recorded once. J is TRBJ2-7 and V is TRBV5-6, with a tentative D call TRBD1 (7 bases). The CDR3 is made up of 14 amino acids. CDR1 and CDR2 from the germline V gene are SGHDT and YYEEEE. V was clipped by 0 bases and J by 5 bases, with 12 bases between them. The CDR3 sequence: CASSLGQGGHEQYF. The CDR3 nucleotides read TGTGCCAGCAGCTTGGGGCAGGGGGGCCACGAGCAGTACTTC.

The rearrangement links TRBV28 to TRBJ2-3, with TRBD1 identical over 10 bases. Per germline, CDR1 MDHEN and CDR2 SYDVKM. Trimming at V came to 6 bases and at J to 5 bases, leaving 11 bases not matched to a gene. The CDR3 is 16 residues long. The CDR3 bases are TGTGCCAGCAGCCCGCAGTGGGGACAGGGGATAGATACGCAGTATTTT. Its protein product is CASSPQWGQGIDTQYF. The whole variable domain, remainder taken from reference TRBV28 and TRBJ2-3, is DVKVTQSSRYLVKRTGEKVFLECVQDMDHENMFWYRQDPGLGLRLIYFSYDVKMKEKGDIPEGYSVSREKKERFSLILESASTNQTSMYLCASSPQWGQGIDTQYFGPGTRLTVL.

This clone has more than one count but fewer than ten. This CDR3 is CASSYWDRETGTDTQYF. In DNA form, the CDR3 reads TGTGCCAGCAGCTACTGGGACAGGGAAACCGGCACAGATACGCAGTATTTT. The chain uses TRBV11-2 and TRBJ2-3; 9 bases align to TRBD1. The germline gives CDR1 SGHAT, CDR2 FQNNGV. The V segment lost 4 bases and the J segment 1 base; nucleotides outside the gene matches: 9. This CDR3 is built from 17 residues.

V usage is TRBV6-1 and J usage is TRBJ2-7, with D tentatively TRBD1 (6 bases). This CDR3 spans 15 amino acids. V lost 0 bases to trimming and J lost 2 bases, with 11 bases between them. Germline CDR1 MNHNS, CDR2 SASEGT. This CDR3 is CASSEASTGTYEQYF. Here the CDR3 DNA reads TGTGCCAGCAGTGAAGCCTCGACAGGTACCTACGAGCAGTACTTC.

This sequence joins TRBV2 and TRBJ2-7, with TRBD1 matching over 12 bases. The CDR3 totals 15 residues. V lost 6 bases and J lost 6; bases outside the gene matches: 9. From germline, CDR1 is SNHLY and CDR2 FYNNEI. The CDR3 region has the DNA TGTGCCAGCAGCGAATCCCGGGACAGGGGGCCCGAGCAGTACTTC. It specifies CASSESRDRGPEQYF.

The chain has TRBV18 and TRBJ1-2, with D unresolved. With 6 bases removed from V and 2 bases from J, the gap between germline ends came to 7 bases. CDR3 size: 12 residues. Germline V gene sequence: CDR1 KGHSH, CDR2 LQKENI. DNA for the CDR3: TGTGCCAGCTCCAGAGTAAACTATGGCTACACCTTC. Protein product: CASSRVNYGYTF.

This rearrangement joins TRBV2 to TRBJ2-7; no clear D gene. The V end lost 2 bases, the J end lost 8 bases, and 16 bases lay between the germline ends. The CDR3 is made up of 14 amino acids. Germline V CDR1 and CDR2: SNHLY, FYNNEI. The DNA of the CDR3 is TGTGCCAGCAGTGAAATCTCGGACCGAAGTCAGCAGTACTTC. It encodes CASSEISDRSQQYF.

This clone was counted once. This rearrangement joins TRBV29-1 to TRBJ2-1, with 9 bases identical to TRBD1. Trimming took 4 bases from V and 5 from J; bases not matched to a gene: 9. There are 15 residues in the CDR3. CDR1 is SQVTM and CDR2 is ANQGSEA in the germline V gene. CDR3 bases: TGCAGCGTTGTGGGGACAGGGAGAAAGAACAATGAGCAGTTCTTC. This encodes CSVVGTGRKNNEQFF.

This clone has ten or more counts. The chain employs TRBV4-3 and TRBJ1-2, with D unclear. The CDR3 covers 15 residues. V was clipped by 0 bases and J by 2 bases, with 10 bases between them. Germline V CDR1 and CDR2: LGHNA, YSLEER. The CDR3 nucleotides read TGCGCCAGCAGCCAAGATTTCCCGGACAACTATGGCTACACCTTC. Its translation is CASSQDFPDNYGYTF.

This sequence joins TRBV2 and TRBJ1-5, with D possibly TRBD1 on 6 matching bases. Between the trimmed V and J ends, which lost 6 bases and 3 bases, there was a span of 18 bases. CDR3 length: 16 residues. Germline V gene sequence: CDR1 SNHLY, CDR2 FYNNEI. CDR3 nucleotide sequence: TGTGCCAGCAGCAGGCTGGGGGGGCAGCTCAATCAGCCCCAGCATTTT. It specifies CASSRLGGQLNQPQHF.

This clone was recorded a few times. V and J are TRBV7-3 and TRBJ1-1; no clear D. V shed 5 bases and J shed 0 bases, with 19 bases lying between them. Germline CDR1 SGHTA, CDR2 FQGTGA. The CDR3 runs 17 residues. CDR3 nucleotide sequence: TGTGCCAGCAGCGAAAATCCAACTTACAGCATGAACACTGAAGCTTTCTTT. It specifies CASSENPTYSMNTEAFF.

This clone has more than one count but fewer than ten. The rearrangement uses TRBV25-1 and TRBJ2-3; 14 bases line up with TRBD2. Trimming cost V 7 bases and J 4 bases; bases outside gene matches: 7. CDR3 length: 16 amino acids. Germline lookup yields CDR1 MGHDK and CDR2 SYGVNS. The DNA of the CDR3 is TGTGCCAGCACCCAACAGGGACTAGCGGGAGCAGATACGCAGTATTTT. Residues: CASTQQGLAGADTQYF. Combining the CDR3 with reference TRBV25-1 and TRBJ2-3 gives the whole variable domain EADIYQTPRYLVIGTGKKITLECSQTMGHDKMYWYQQDPGMELHLIHYSYGVNSTEKGDLSSESTVSRIRTEHFPLTLESARPSHTSQYLCASTQQGLAGADTQYFGPGTRLTVL.